The 29 T cell receptor beta chains presented below share a single source sample, sequenced in a study of blood T cell repertoires in COVID-19. Generated by immunoSEQ multiplex PCR, the TCRdb table keeps only in-frame clones and is missing some. The data show 200,000 to 300,000 clones, with around four fifths seen just once and under 2% held by the top ten. Sequencing was performed on peripheral blood. These receptors all come from a woman aged 80 or older with acute or convalescent COVID-19.

This chain links TRBV4-2 with TRBJ2-3, with 8 bases lining up with TRBD2. With 0 bases clipped from V and 7 bases from J, the junction kept 15 bases outside the gene matches. CDR3 length: 18 amino acids. In germline, CDR1 is LGHNA, CDR2 YNFKEQ. Here the CDR3 reads CASSQDLGAGVSGYTQYF. The CDR3 DNA reads TGTGCCAGCAGCCAAGATCTGGGAGCGGGAGTGTCGGGTTATACGCAGTATTTT.

This clone was counted a few times. This specimen includes other DNA sequences encoding the same CDR3. J is TRBJ1-5 and V is TRBV5-1; 7 nucleotides align to TRBD1. Germline trimming cut 1 base from V and 2 bases from J; bases unmatched to any gene: 0. Germline V lookup: CDR1 SGHRS, CDR2 YFSETQ. This CDR3 has 14 amino acids. CDR3 residues: CASSLTGGNQPQHF. CDR3 coding DNA: TGCGCCAGCAGCTTGACAGGGGGCAATCAGCCCCAGCATTTT. The whole variable domain, filled in from reference TRBV5-1 and TRBJ1-5, reads KAGVTQTPRYLIKTRGQQVTLSCSPISGHRSVSWYQQTPGQGLQFLFEYFSETQRNKGNFPGRFSGRQFSNSRSEMNVSTLELGDSALYLCASSLTGGNQPQHFGDGTRLSIL.

The CDR3 DNA reads TGTGCCAGCAAGCCGGGACAGGGTGGTGCTTTCTTT. Translated, it gives CASKPGQGGAFF. The chain combines TRBV6-6 with TRBJ1-1; TRBD1 agrees at 9 bases. The CDR3 extends over 12 amino acids. The V segment lost 7 bases and the J segment 11 bases; nucleotides outside the gene matches: 8. Germline lookup yields CDR1 MNHNY and CDR2 SVGAGI (reference sequence).

The chain recombines TRBV28 with TRBJ2-1, with 7 bases identical to TRBD2. V dropped 5 bases and J dropped 6; count of bases not matched to a gene: 7. CDR3 length: 14 amino acids. Germline CDR1 and CDR2: MDHEN and SYDVKM. Here the CDR3 reads CASSTAGETNEQFF. In DNA form, the CDR3 reads TGTGCCAGCAGTACGGCGGGAGAGACCAATGAGCAGTTCTTC.

The gene calls are TRBV7-2 and TRBJ2-1; 7 nucleotides line up with TRBD2. CDR3 size: 15 residues. Per the germline V gene, CDR1 is SGHTA and CDR2 is FQGNSA. J was trimmed by 4 bases and V by 1 base; bases with no gene match: 4. The CDR3 sequence: CASSLDGAGYNEQFF. For the CDR3, the DNA is TGTGCCAGCAGCTTAGATGGAGCGGGGTACAATGAGCAGTTCTTC.

The V call is TRBV9, the J call TRBJ1-1; no clear D. Germline V gene sequence: CDR1 SGDLS, CDR2 YYNGEE. The CDR3 loop spans 14 amino acids. Trimming pared 0 bases from V and 5 bases from J, leaving 11 bases between. CDR3 coding DNA: TGTGCCAGCAGCGTAGCTCCCTTTCGGACTGAAGCTTTCTTT. The encoded protein is CASSVAPFRTEAFF.

This chain links TRBV7-2 with TRBJ2-4; possibly TRBD2 for D (6 bases). This CDR3 has 14 amino acids. V lost 2 bases and J lost 9, with 14 bases in between. Per the germline V gene, CDR1 is SGHTA and CDR2 is FQGNSA. CDR3 sequence: CASSLSAGAGIQYF. CDR3 bases: TGTGCCAGCAGCTTAAGCGCCGGAGCGGGCATTCAGTACTTC.

This chain links TRBV6-5 with TRBJ1-5, with 7 positions matching TRBD1. CDR1 is MNHEY and CDR2 is SVGAGI in the germline V gene. The V gene end was trimmed by 7 bases and the J gene end by 2 bases; junction bases not matched to a gene: 8. This CDR3 has 15 residues. CDR3 sequence reads: CASTRTGGGNQPQHF. In DNA form, the CDR3 reads TGTGCCAGCACCAGGACAGGCGGAGGCAATCAGCCCCAGCATTTT.

The chain links TRBV27 to TRBJ2-2; D is possibly TRBD1 (6 bases). V dropped 1 base and J dropped 5 bases, with 11 bases sitting between them. In germline, CDR1 is MNHEY, CDR2 SMNVEV (reference sequence). There are 15 residues in the CDR3. DNA of the CDR3: TGTGCCAGCAGTTTATTGGGGGCCGGGACCGGGGAGCTGTTTTTT. Translating gives CASSLLGAGTGELFF.

As for this clone: Other DNA sequences of this sample code for an identical CDR3. CDR3 amino acids: CASSPSSTAQDSNQPQHF. Here the CDR3 DNA reads TGTGCCAGCAGTCCCTCATCAACAGCCCAGGATAGCAATCAGCCCCAGCATTTT. The gene calls are TRBV28 and TRBJ1-5; D gene uncertain. CDR3 length: 18 amino acids. V was pared by 5 bases and J by 0 bases, with 20 bases between. Germline CDR1 MDHEN, CDR2 SYDVKM. The whole variable domain, remainder taken from reference TRBV28 and TRBJ1-5, is DVKVTQSSRYLVKRTGEKVFLECVQDMDHENMFWYRQDPGLGLRLIYFSYDVKMKEKGDIPEGYSVSREKKERFSLILESASTNQTSMYLCASSPSSTAQDSNQPQHFGDGTRLSIL.

This clone has only one observation. The chain employs TRBV28 and TRBJ1-1; the D gene is possibly TRBD1 (6 bases). Germline CDR1 MDHEN, CDR2 SYDVKM. The CDR3 extends over 14 amino acids. V was trimmed by 3 bases and J by 6 bases, leaving 14 bases between them. The CDR3 here is CASSFNQGTAEAFF. DNA for the CDR3: TGTGCCAGCAGTTTCAATCAGGGGACGGCTGAAGCTTTCTTT.

Only a few counts were recorded for this clone. The rearrangement joins TRBV5-5 to TRBJ2-3; D perhaps matches TRBD1 (5 bases). There are 14 residues in the CDR3. Germline CDR1 SGHKS, CDR2 YYEKEE (reference sequence). Trimming shortened V by 0 bases and J by 3 bases, and 8 bases separated the two germline ends. The CDR3 protein is CASSLEGETDTQYF. Here the CDR3 DNA reads TGTGCCAGCAGCTTGGAAGGGGAAACAGATACGCAGTATTTT.

The V gene is TRBV2, the J gene TRBJ2-7; 9 nucleotides agree with TRBD1. CDR1 is SNHLY, CDR2 FYNNEI, per germline. V trimming: 4 bases; J trimming: 6 bases; junction bases outside the gene matches: 7. This CDR3 spans 14 amino acids. CDR3 coding DNA: TGTGCCAGCAGTGTGGGACAGGGACCGCGCGAGCAGTACTTC. Translated, it gives CASSVGQGPREQYF.

The CDR3 DNA sequence: TGTGCCAGCAGCTACGGACAGGGTTTGGAGCCCCAGCATTTT. Protein: CASSYGQGLEPQHF. The gene calls are TRBV13 and TRBJ1-5, with 8 bases lining up with TRBD1. V shed 4 bases and J 8 bases; nucleotides not matched to a gene: 7. The CDR3 has 14 amino acids. CDR1 is PRHDT, CDR2 FYEKMQ, per germline (reference sequence).

The chain is built from TRBV11-2 and TRBJ1-2; TRBD1 aligns across 7 bases. Germline V gene sequence: CDR1 SGHAT, CDR2 FQNNGV. Trimming removed 5 bases from V and 0 bases from J; junction bases left unmatched: 6. The CDR3 is made up of 15 amino acids. The CDR3 region is CASSKPGQPNYGYTF. The CDR3 region has the DNA TGTGCCAGCAGCAAGCCGGGACAGCCTAACTATGGCTACACCTTC.

The rearrangement joins TRBV11-2 to TRBJ2-5; no firm D call. The CDR3 has 12 residues. CDR1 and CDR2 from the germline V gene are SGHAT and FQNNGV. V was trimmed by 5 bases and J by 4 bases, leaving 8 bases between them. CDR3 protein: CASSVTRETQYF. Here the CDR3 DNA reads TGTGCCAGCAGCGTCACACGAGAGACCCAGTACTTC.

The chain combines TRBV4-2 with TRBJ1-6; possibly TRBD1 for D (5 bases). There are 13 residues in the CDR3. CDR1 is LGHNA and CDR2 is YNFKEQ in the germline V gene. V was pared by 0 bases and J by 10 bases, with 7 bases between. In DNA, the CDR3 is TGTGCCAGCAGCCAAGACAGGACATCACCCCTCCACTTT. This codes for CASSQDRTSPLHF.

The chain joins TRBV11-2 to TRBJ2-5, with D possibly being TRBD2 (6 bases). V gave up 1 base and J gave up 5 bases, with 14 bases separating them. Germline CDR1 and CDR2: SGHAT and FQNNGV. The CDR3 spans 15 residues. CDR3 loop: CASSLGTGERETQYF. The CDR3 bases are TGTGCCAGCAGCTTAGGCACGGGGGAGAGGGAGACCCAGTACTTC.

Worth noting for this clone: One end of the junction does not line up with germline, which may come from a read error. The genes are TRBV6-5 and TRBJ2-5; TRBD1 aligns across 9 bases. Germline values: CDR1 MNHEY, CDR2 SVGAGI. CDR3 length: 15 amino acids. CDR3 loop: CASSDSGTGMETQYF. CDR3 nucleotide sequence: TGTGCCAGCAGTGACTCGGGGACAGGGATGGAGACCCAGTACTTC.

The chain links TRBV4-3 to TRBJ2-3; 8 bases fit TRBD2. CDR1 is LGHNA and CDR2 is YSLEER in the germline V gene. The CDR3 is made up of 17 amino acids. The V and J ends lost 1 base and 2 bases, in that order; junction bases with no gene match: 8. The CDR3 DNA reads as TGCGCCAGCAGCCAAGGAAAATTAGCGGGATACACAGATACGCAGTATTTT. This codes for CASSQGKLAGYTDTQYF.

This clone was detected many times. The V gene is TRBV28, the J gene TRBJ1-1, with TRBD1 matching over 9 bases. The germline V gene encodes CDR1 MDHEN and CDR2 SYDVKM. V was clipped by 8 bases and J by 6 bases; unmatched bases: 4. This CDR3 has 12 residues. Here the CDR3 DNA reads TGTGCCAGCGGACAGGGGAGCGCTGAAGCTTTCTTT. Its translation: CASGQGSAEAFF.

The V gene is TRBV6-5, the J gene TRBJ1-1; D might be TRBD1 (5 bases). The CDR3 runs to 15 residues. The germline V and J ends were trimmed by 2 bases and 1 base, with 11 bases remaining between them. In germline, CDR1 is MNHEY, CDR2 SVGAGI. DNA of the CDR3: TGTGCCAGCAGTTACAGAGTCGGACAGAACACTGAAGCTTTCTTT. Translating gives CASSYRVGQNTEAFF.

The chain is built from TRBV27 and TRBJ2-7, with 13 nucleotides matching TRBD2. Germline CDR1 MNHEY, CDR2 SMNVEV (reference sequence). The CDR3 has 15 residues. V was clipped by 4 bases and J by 6 bases; unmatched bases: 6. The CDR3 loop is CASSWWTSGSFEQYF. DNA for the CDR3: TGTGCCAGCAGTTGGTGGACTAGCGGGAGTTTCGAGCAGTACTTC.

The chain has TRBV18 and TRBJ1-4; TRBD1 is a possible D gene (6 bases). V lost 3 bases, J lost 6 bases, and 17 bases lay in between. Germline assignment: CDR1 KGHSH and CDR2 LQKENI. The CDR3 is 16 residues long. The CDR3 loop is CASSPQGSGGYEKLFF. DNA of the CDR3: TGTGCCAGCTCACCGCAGGGGAGCGGGGGCTATGAAAAACTGTTTTTT.

The rearrangement links TRBV29-1 to TRBJ1-2; D unclear. Germline CDR1 SQVTM, CDR2 ANQGSEA. V lost 6 bases, J lost 2 bases, and 10 bases lay in between. The CDR3 length is 12 residues. This chain's CDR3 is CSVYTENYGYTF. CDR3 DNA: TGCAGCGTCTACACAGAAAACTATGGCTACACCTTC.

The J gene is TRBJ2-1, the V gene TRBV5-1; 10 bases are shared with TRBD1. Trimming at V came to 0 bases and at J to 3 bases, leaving 0 bases not matched to a gene. The CDR3 runs 15 residues. Germline-derived CDR1 and CDR2 are SGHRS and YFSETQ. CDR3 nucleotides: TGCGCCAGCAGCTTGGGGGACAGGGGCTACAATGAGCAGTTCTTC. Protein: CASSLGDRGYNEQFF.

The gene calls are TRBV5-6 and TRBJ1-6, with 7 positions matching TRBD1. Germline V lookup: CDR1 SGHDT, CDR2 YYEEEE. The V segment lost 4 bases and the J segment 9 bases; nucleotides outside the gene matches: 16. The CDR3 totals 17 residues. The CDR3 loop reads CASSTRATGFVGSPLHF. Written as DNA, the CDR3 is TGTGCCAGCAGCACACGCGCGACAGGGTTTGTCGGTTCACCCCTCCACTTT.

The chain combines TRBV6-5 with TRBJ1-1, with TRBD1 as a possible D gene (5 bases). V was cut by 2 bases and J by 1 base, with 14 bases left in between. Germline V gives CDR1 MNHEY, CDR2 SVGAGI. This CDR3 is built from 16 residues. The CDR3 region has the DNA TGTGCCAGCAGTTACGGAGAACAGGCTCAGAACACTGAAGCTTTCTTT. The encoded protein is CASSYGEQAQNTEAFF.

The chain employs TRBV6-5 and TRBJ1-5; 9 bases line up with TRBD1. The germline CDR1 and CDR2 sequences are MNHEY and SVGAGI. This CDR3 comprises 15 residues. The V gene end was trimmed by 6 bases and the J gene end by 2 bases; junction bases not matched to a gene: 5. The CDR3 loop is CASRQQGAGNQPQHF. As DNA, the CDR3 is TGTGCCAGCAGACAACAGGGGGCAGGCAATCAGCCCCAGCATTTT.